The present TCR beta chain was sequenced within a study of PD-1 blockade in classical Hodgkin lymphoma. General study findings and limits: Undefined causes, possibly disease activity or prior therapy, underlie the repertoire differences.

Points on this clone: The antigen is not known.

Trimming took 3 bases from V and 0 from J; bases not matched to a gene: 14. CDR3 length: 20 amino acids. Germline values: CDR1 WSHSY, CDR2 SAAADI. The time point denotes: cycle 4 day 1 (C4D1), after about 6 weeks of nivolumab. All patients relapsed after autologous stem cell transplantation, and brentuximab vedotin exposure varied. Thawed PBMCs yielded CD4+ T cells through magnetic negative selection. Repertoires were generated with immunoSEQ multiplex PCR, while TCRdb's copy carries only in-frame clones and drops some. In the table there are 25,000 to 35,000 clones, around 86% of which are singletons.

The genes are TRBV10-2 and TRBJ2-7; 13 bases map to TRBD2. This sample comprised CD4+ T cells from blood, obtained before the fourth cycle of nivolumab. This TCR was sampled from a human donor with classical Hodgkin lymphoma. The CDR3, as DNA: TGCGCCAGCAGTGAATCTATACTAGCGGGAGGGCCCAAGAGCTCCTACGAGCAGTACTTC. Translating it yields CASSESILAGGPKSSYEQYF.